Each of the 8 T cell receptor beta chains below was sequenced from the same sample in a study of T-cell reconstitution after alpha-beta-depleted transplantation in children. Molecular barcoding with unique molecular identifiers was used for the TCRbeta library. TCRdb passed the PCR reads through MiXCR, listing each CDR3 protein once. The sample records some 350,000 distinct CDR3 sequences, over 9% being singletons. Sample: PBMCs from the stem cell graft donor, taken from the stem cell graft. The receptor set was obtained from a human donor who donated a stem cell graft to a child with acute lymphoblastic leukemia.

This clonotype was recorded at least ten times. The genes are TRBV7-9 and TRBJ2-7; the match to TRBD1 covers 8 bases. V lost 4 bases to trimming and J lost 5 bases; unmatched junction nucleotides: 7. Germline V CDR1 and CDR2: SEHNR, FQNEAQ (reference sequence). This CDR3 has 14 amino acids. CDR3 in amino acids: CASSSDRVGNEQYF. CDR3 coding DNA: TGTGCCAGCAGCTCGGACAGGGTTGGGAACGAGCAGTACTTC.

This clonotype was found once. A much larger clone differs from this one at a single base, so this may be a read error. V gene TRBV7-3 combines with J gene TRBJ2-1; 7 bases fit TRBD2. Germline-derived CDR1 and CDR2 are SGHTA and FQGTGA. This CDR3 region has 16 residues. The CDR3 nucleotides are TGTGCCAGCAGCTTAAGGGGAGGACTAGTCCACAATGAGCAGCTCTTC. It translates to CASSLRGGLVHNEQLF.

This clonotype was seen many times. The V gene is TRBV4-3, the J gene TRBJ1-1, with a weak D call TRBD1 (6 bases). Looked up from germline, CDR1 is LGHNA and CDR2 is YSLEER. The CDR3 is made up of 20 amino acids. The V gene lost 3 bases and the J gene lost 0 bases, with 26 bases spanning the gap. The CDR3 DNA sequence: TGCGCCAGCAGCCAGGACGTTTTTTTGACCGGGACACCCATGAACACTGAAGCTTTCTTT. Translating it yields CASSQDVFLTGTPMNTEAFF.

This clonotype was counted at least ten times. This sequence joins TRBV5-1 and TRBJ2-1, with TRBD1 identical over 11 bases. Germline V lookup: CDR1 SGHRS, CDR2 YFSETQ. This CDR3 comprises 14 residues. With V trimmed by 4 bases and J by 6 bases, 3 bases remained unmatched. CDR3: CASSLGQGGNEQFF. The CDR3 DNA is TGCGCCAGCAGCCTGGGACAGGGGGGCAATGAGCAGTTCTTC.

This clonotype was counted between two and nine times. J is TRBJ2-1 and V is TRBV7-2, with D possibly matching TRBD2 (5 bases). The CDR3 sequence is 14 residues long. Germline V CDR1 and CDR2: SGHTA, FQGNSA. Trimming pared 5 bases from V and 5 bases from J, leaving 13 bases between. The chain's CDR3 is CASSPGNSNNEQFF. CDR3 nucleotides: TGTGCCAGCAGCCCGGGGAATTCAAACAATGAGCAGTTCTTC.

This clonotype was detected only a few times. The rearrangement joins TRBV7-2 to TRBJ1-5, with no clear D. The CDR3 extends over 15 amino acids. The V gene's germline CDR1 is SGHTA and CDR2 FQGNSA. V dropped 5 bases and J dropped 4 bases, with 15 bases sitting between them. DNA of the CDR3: TGTGCCAGCAGCCGCGGGAGGACCGAAAATCAGCCCCAGCATTTT. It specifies CASSRGRTENQPQHF.

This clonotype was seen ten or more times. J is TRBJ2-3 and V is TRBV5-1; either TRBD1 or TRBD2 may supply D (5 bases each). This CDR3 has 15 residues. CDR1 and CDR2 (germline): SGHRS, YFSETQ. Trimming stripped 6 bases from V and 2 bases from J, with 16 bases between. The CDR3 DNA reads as TGCGCCAGCAACGCCGGGACCGGAGCCACAGATACGCAGTATTTT. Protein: CASNAGTGATDTQYF.

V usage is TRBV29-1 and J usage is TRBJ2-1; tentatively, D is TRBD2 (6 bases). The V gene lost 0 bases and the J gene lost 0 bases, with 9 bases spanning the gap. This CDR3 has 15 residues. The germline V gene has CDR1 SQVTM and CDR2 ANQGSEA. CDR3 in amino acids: CSVEDPGSSYNEQFF. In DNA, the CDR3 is TGCAGCGTTGAAGATCCCGGGAGCTCCTACAATGAGCAGTTCTTC.